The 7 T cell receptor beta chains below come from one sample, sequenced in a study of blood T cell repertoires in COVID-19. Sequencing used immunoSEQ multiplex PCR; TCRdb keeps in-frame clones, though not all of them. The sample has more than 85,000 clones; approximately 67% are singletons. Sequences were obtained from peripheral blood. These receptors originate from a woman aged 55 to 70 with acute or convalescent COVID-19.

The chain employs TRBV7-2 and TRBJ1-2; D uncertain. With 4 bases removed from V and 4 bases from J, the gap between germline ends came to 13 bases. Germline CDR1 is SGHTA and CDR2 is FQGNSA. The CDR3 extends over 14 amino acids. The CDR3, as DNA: TGTGCCAGCAGCTCCAGTCCCGGAGGCTATGGCTACACCTTC. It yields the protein CASSSSPGGYGYTF.

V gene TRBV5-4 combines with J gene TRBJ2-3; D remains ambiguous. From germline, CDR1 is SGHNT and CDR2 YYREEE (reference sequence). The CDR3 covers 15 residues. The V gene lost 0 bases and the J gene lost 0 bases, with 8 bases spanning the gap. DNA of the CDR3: TGTGCCAGCAGCTTGGACTCGACTAGCACAGATACGCAGTATTTT. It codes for CASSLDSTSTDTQYF.

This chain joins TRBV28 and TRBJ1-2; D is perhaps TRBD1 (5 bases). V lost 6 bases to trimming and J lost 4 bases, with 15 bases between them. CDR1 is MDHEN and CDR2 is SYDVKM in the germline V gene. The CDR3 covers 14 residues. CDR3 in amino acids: CASRTPRGVYGYTF. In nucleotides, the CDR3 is TGTGCCAGCAGGACCCCCCGGGGGGTCTATGGCTACACCTTC.

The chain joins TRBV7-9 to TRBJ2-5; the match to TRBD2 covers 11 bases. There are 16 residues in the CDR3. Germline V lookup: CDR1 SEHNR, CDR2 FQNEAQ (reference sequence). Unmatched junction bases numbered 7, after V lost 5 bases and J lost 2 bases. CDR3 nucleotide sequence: TGTGCCAGCAGCCCGCGGACTAGCGGGTCTCAAGAGACCCAGTACTTC. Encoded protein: CASSPRTSGSQETQYF.

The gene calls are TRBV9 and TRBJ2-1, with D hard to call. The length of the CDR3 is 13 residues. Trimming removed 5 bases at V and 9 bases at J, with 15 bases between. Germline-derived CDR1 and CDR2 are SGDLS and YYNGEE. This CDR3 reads CASSFSSPGEQFF. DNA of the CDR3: TGTGCCAGCAGTTTCTCATCGCCAGGTGAGCAGTTCTTC.

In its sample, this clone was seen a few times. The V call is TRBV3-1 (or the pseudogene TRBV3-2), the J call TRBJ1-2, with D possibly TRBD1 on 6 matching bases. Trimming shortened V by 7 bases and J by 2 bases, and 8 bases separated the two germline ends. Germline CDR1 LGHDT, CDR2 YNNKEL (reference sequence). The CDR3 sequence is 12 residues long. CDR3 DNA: TGTGCCAGCAACACAGGGAACTATGGCTACACCTTC. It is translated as CASNTGNYGYTF.

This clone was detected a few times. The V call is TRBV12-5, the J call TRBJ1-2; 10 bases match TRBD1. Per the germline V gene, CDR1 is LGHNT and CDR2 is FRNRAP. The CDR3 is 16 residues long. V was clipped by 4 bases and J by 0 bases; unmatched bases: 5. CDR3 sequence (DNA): TGTGCTAGTGGTTGGATGGGACAGGGGACTAACTATGGCTACACCTTC. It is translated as CASGWMGQGTNYGYTF.